These 14 T cell receptor beta chains originate from one sample sequenced in a study of human T cells and chemical hapten exposure. One entry per CDR3 protein results from TCRdb running MiXCR on the RACE reads. This repertoire shows 75,000 to 100,000 distinct CDR3 sequences, around 9% found once; its top ten account for roughly 3.1%. The time point is: healthy volunteer bleed at 2 weeks. Unseparated into fractions, whole blood served as the source from which total RNA was extracted. What was sequenced was whole blood. Receptor source: a female donor in good health. Some clones in this sample may be carry-over from other donors' samples.

The sample holds many counts of this clonotype. The V call is TRBV23-1, the J call TRBJ2-2; D call uncertain. TRBV23-1 is marked as an open reading frame, function uncertain. Deletions cut 1 base from V and 1 base from J, with 7 bases between. The CDR3 covers 15 residues. CDR3 amino acids: CASSQFTRNTGELFF. Here the CDR3 DNA reads TGCGCCAGCAGTCAATTCACAAGGAACACCGGGGAGCTGTTTTTT.

This clonotype has just a few counts. V is TRBV29-1 and J is TRBJ2-3; D is unresolved. The ends were cut back, 0 bases at V and 3 bases at J, with 16 bases in the middle. Germline lookup yields CDR1 SQVTM and CDR2 ANQGSEA. The CDR3 length is 16 residues. For the CDR3, the DNA is TGCAGCGTTGAAGATCAGCCGAATCTCGGGACAGATACGCAGTATTTT. This sequence encodes CSVEDQPNLGTDTQYF.

The sample holds a few counts of this clonotype. The gene calls are TRBV27 and TRBJ1-5, with no clear D. The CDR3 contains 15 residues. Trimming removed 1 base from V and 0 bases from J, with 7 bases in between. From germline, CDR1 is MNHEY and CDR2 SMNVEV (reference sequence). CDR3 in amino acids: CASSLYTHSNQPQHF. Written as DNA, the CDR3 is TGTGCCAGCAGTTTATATACCCATAGCAATCAGCCCCAGCATTTT.

This clonotype was counted ten times or more. The CDR3: CASSLEGALETQYF. CDR3 DNA sequence: TGCGCCAGCAGCTTGGAGGGGGCGCTAGAGACCCAGTACTTC. J is TRBJ2-5 and V is TRBV5-1, with 7 bases matching TRBD1. The germline V gene encodes CDR1 SGHRS and CDR2 YFSETQ. J gave up 4 bases and V 0 bases, and 3 bases lay outside the gene matches. This CDR3 has 14 amino acids.

A few counts support this clonotype. The rearrangement links TRBV5-1 to TRBJ1-6; 9 bases map to TRBD1. This CDR3 is 16 amino acids long. In germline, CDR1 is SGHRS, CDR2 YFSETQ. The V gene end was trimmed by 2 bases and the J gene end by 9 bases; junction bases not matched to a gene: 9. The CDR3 nucleotides read TGCGCCAGCAGCTTATCTCCGGGACAGGGTTCTTCACCCCTCCACTTT. It encodes CASSLSPGQGSSPLHF.

The gene calls are TRBV20-1 and TRBJ1-6; the D is unclear. The CDR3 extends over 13 amino acids. V was pared by 2 bases and J by 6 bases, with 8 bases between. Germline V gives CDR1 DFQATT, CDR2 SNEGSKA (reference sequence). In DNA, the CDR3 is TGCAGTGCTAGACAGAATGTTAATTCACCCCTCCACTTT. Amino acid sequence: CSARQNVNSPLHF.

This chain links TRBV14 with TRBJ2-1; D not certain. V gave up 3 bases and J gave up 0 bases, with 9 bases separating them. CDR1 SGHDN and CDR2 FVKESK come from the germline V gene. The CDR3 has 15 residues. CDR3 protein: CASSHGRSSYNEQFF. In DNA form, the CDR3 reads TGTGCCAGCAGCCACGGCAGGAGCTCCTACAATGAGCAGTTCTTC. Variable domain in full (rest from reference TRBV14 and TRBJ2-1): EAGVTQFPSHSVIEKGQTVTLRCDPISGHDNLYWYRRVMGKEIKFLLHFVKESKQDESGMPNNRFLAERTGGTYSTLKVQPAELEDSGVYFCASSHGRSSYNEQFFGPGTRLTVL.

The V call is TRBV3-1, the J call TRBJ2-6; D gene ambiguous. The CDR3 is made up of 14 amino acids. Germline CDR1 and CDR2: LGHDT and YNNKEL (reference sequence). Deletions cut 3 bases from V and 0 bases from J, with 3 bases between. The CDR3 DNA is TGTGCCAGCAGCCACCTCTCTGGGGCCAACGTCCTGACTTTC. Encoded protein: CASSHLSGANVLTF.

This chain uses TRBV29-1 with TRBJ2-3, with no clear D. The germline V gene encodes CDR1 SQVTM and CDR2 ANQGSEA. This CDR3 is 15 amino acids long. Trimming took off 1 base at V and 1 base at J, with 12 bases between the two ends. CDR3 coding DNA: TGCAGCGTTGAAGGGATCCGCTCGGGCACAGATACGCAGTATTTT. Amino acid sequence: CSVEGIRSGTDTQYF.

Regarding this clonotype: This may arise from a read error, as a much more abundant clone is one base away. The chain combines TRBV29-1 with TRBJ2-5; TRBD1 agrees at 7 bases. The CDR3 sequence is 12 residues long. Germline V lookup: CDR1 SQVTM, CDR2 ANQGSEA. CDR3 loop: CGGEQGRETQYF. As DNA, the CDR3 is TGCGGCGGAGAACAGGGGAGAGAGACCCAGTACTTC.

This chain links TRBV29-1 with TRBJ1-2; no clear D. There are 12 residues in the CDR3. V was pared by 0 bases and J by 7 bases, with 9 bases between. The germline gives CDR1 SQVTM, CDR2 ANQGSEA. This CDR3 is CSVEDTVLGYTF. The DNA of the CDR3 is TGCAGCGTTGAAGACACAGTGCTTGGCTACACCTTC.

This clonotype was counted between two and nine times. CDR3 amino acids: CASSLVRNEDTQYF. The CDR3 DNA reads TGCGCCAGCAGCTTGGTAAGAAATGAAGATACGCAGTATTTT. The J gene is TRBJ2-3, the V gene TRBV5-1; D remains ambiguous. The CDR3 sequence is 14 residues long. Trimming took off 0 bases at V and 5 bases at J, with 10 bases between the two ends. Germline lookup yields CDR1 SGHRS and CDR2 YFSETQ.

The chain is built from TRBV6-5 and TRBJ2-5; 12 nucleotides agree with TRBD2. Germline V gives CDR1 MNHEY, CDR2 SVGAGI. The J segment lost 0 bases and the V segment lost 6 bases, leaving 2 bases of the junction unmatched. This CDR3 spans 15 amino acids. Here the CDR3 DNA reads TGTGCCAGCAGAGGACTAGCGGGGTACCAAGAGACCCAGTACTTC. This encodes CASRGLAGYQETQYF.

The chain uses TRBV29-1 and TRBJ2-1, with D possibly TRBD2 on 6 matching bases. The length of the CDR3 is 17 residues. The V gene lost 7 bases and the J gene lost 3 bases, with 25 bases spanning the gap. The germline gives CDR1 SQVTM, CDR2 ANQGSEA. The CDR3 sequence: CSAAPPAGLSYYNEQFF. The CDR3, as DNA: TGCAGCGCCGCACCCCCCGCGGGACTTTCGTACTACAATGAGCAGTTCTTC.